A single sample is the source of the 2 T cell receptor beta chains below, sequenced in a study of cytomegalovirus exposure and HLA in healthy donors. In the PCR, 60 Vbeta and 13 Jbeta primers were used. Using immunoSEQ multiplex PCR, the repertoire was profiled, and TCRdb retains in-frame clones only, with some absent. Found here are 80,000 to 100,000 clones, roughly 70% of them singletons; the top ten hold more than 20%. Sequencing input: PBMCs. All receptors derive from a man in his thirties or forties in good health and CMV-seropositive.

This clone has just a few counts. The chain couples TRBV29-1 to TRBJ2-1; possibly TRBD2 for D (6 bases). The CDR3 has 15 amino acids. The V gene lost 7 bases and the J gene lost 6 bases, with 22 bases spanning the gap. Germline CDR1 SQVTM, CDR2 ANQGSEA. Here the CDR3 reads CSAPLAGRRFNEQFF. Here the CDR3 DNA reads TGCAGCGCACCGTTGGCGGGACGACGATTCAATGAGCAGTTCTTC.

CDR3 sequence (DNA): TGTGCCAGCAGCCAAGACGCCGAGTACCGCTACGAGCAGTACTTC. It codes for CASSQDAEYRYEQYF. V and J are TRBV14 and TRBJ2-7; no clear D. With 0 bases removed from V and 3 bases from J, the gap between germline ends came to 12 bases. This CDR3 spans 15 amino acids. Germline V gene lookup returns CDR1 SGHDN and CDR2 FVKESK.